The 10 T cell receptor beta chains presented below share a single source sample, sequenced in a study of blood T cell repertoires in COVID-19 (dated by TCRdb to the early 2020s). Libraries were built with the immunoSEQ multiplex PCR assay. Entries here come from immuneACCESS through TCRdb and include only in-frame sequences with V and J called. Some clones fail to appear in such tables; in the studies checked, an unresolved V gene covers under half of the shortfall, and the cause of the remainder is unknown. Here the sample has approximately 97,000 clones; almost 80% occur a single time. The ten largest account for 9.5% to 10% of the sample. The sequencing input was peripheral blood. These receptors were taken from a man aged 60 to 75 with active or convalescent COVID-19.

V gene TRBV3-1 (or the pseudogene TRBV3-2) combines with J gene TRBJ2-1, with TRBD1 matching 11 bases. Trimming took 4 bases from V and 2 from J; bases not matched to a gene: 1. Germline V gene data show CDR1 as LGHDT and CDR2 as YNNKEL (reference sequence). The CDR3 runs 15 residues. For the CDR3, the DNA is TGTGCCAGCAGCCGGGACAGGGGGACCTACAATGAGCAGTTCTTC. As protein: CASSRDRGTYNEQFF.

The CDR3 protein is CASITILGGGTGELFF. The CDR3 DNA reads as TGTGCCAGCATCACGATCCTAGGGGGTGGGACCGGGGAGCTGTTTTTT. This chain uses TRBV28 with TRBJ2-2; weak D call: TRBD1 (6 bases). The CDR3 extends over 16 amino acids. The V gene's germline CDR1 is MDHEN and CDR2 SYDVKM. V gave up 7 bases and J gave up 5 bases, with 20 bases separating them. Combining the CDR3 with reference TRBV28 and TRBJ2-2 gives the whole variable domain DVKVTQSSRYLVKRTGEKVFLECVQDMDHENMFWYRQDPGLGLRLIYFSYDVKMKEKGDIPEGYSVSREKKERFSLILESASTNQTSMYLCASITILGGGTGELFFGEGSRLTVL.

As regards this clone: The same CDR3 is also encoded by other DNA sequences in this sample. This chain connects TRBV27 to TRBJ1-5; possibly TRBD1 for D (5 bases). Trimming cost V 5 bases and J 1 base, with 9 bases left between them. The germline V gene has CDR1 MNHEY and CDR2 SMNVEV (reference sequence). This CDR3 has 14 residues. The CDR3 coding sequence is TGTGCCAGCAGTCCTCGACAGAGCAATCAGCCCCAGCATTTT. Protein: CASSPRQSNQPQHF.

The genes are TRBV11-2 and TRBJ1-6; no reliable D call. Between the trimmed V and J ends, which lost 1 base and 8 bases, there was a span of 15 bases. Germline V lookup: CDR1 SGHAT, CDR2 FQNNGV. The CDR3 totals 16 residues. CDR3: CASSLVHGLADSPLHF. CDR3 in DNA: TGTGCCAGCAGCTTAGTCCACGGTCTAGCGGATTCACCCCTCCACTTT.

This chain uses TRBV9 with TRBJ2-3; D not resolved. Germline CDR1 and CDR2: SGDLS and YYNGEE. The CDR3 covers 16 residues. The V gene lost 0 bases and the J gene lost 4 bases, with 15 bases spanning the gap. CDR3 residues: CASSVAQTEPADTQYF. The CDR3 DNA reads as TGTGCCAGCAGCGTAGCCCAGACTGAGCCGGCAGATACGCAGTATTTT.

The chain uses TRBV16 and TRBJ1-2; D uncertain. Germline loops: CDR1 KGHSY, CDR2 FQNENV. CDR3 length equals 14 residues. V lost 0 bases and J lost 5, with 10 bases in between. CDR3 residues: CASSQSGQDYGYTF. For the CDR3, the DNA is TGTGCCAGCAGCCAATCTGGGCAAGATTATGGCTACACCTTC.

This chain connects TRBV3-1 (or the pseudogene TRBV3-2) to TRBJ2-7; 14 bases fit TRBD2. The CDR3 totals 16 residues. Germline trimming cut 4 bases from V and 9 bases from J; bases unmatched to any gene: 11. Per germline, CDR1 LGHDT and CDR2 YNNKEL (reference sequence). CDR3 in amino acids: CASSPRLAGGPGAQYF. The CDR3 DNA is TGTGCCAGCAGCCCACGACTAGCGGGAGGGCCAGGGGCGCAGTACTTC.

The chain is built from TRBV6-1 and TRBJ1-2; D is uncertain. CDR1 MNHNS and CDR2 SASEGT come from the germline V gene. This CDR3 has 10 amino acids. V was clipped by 2 bases and J by 8 bases, with 3 bases between them. In nucleotides, the CDR3 is TGTGCCAGCAGTGAATCGGGCTACACCTTC. It specifies CASSESGYTF.

The chain has TRBV5-4 and TRBJ2-5; tentative D call: TRBD1 (5 bases). The V and J ends lost 3 bases and 5 bases respectively, with 20 bases between them. The CDR3 sequence is 16 residues long. The germline V gene has CDR1 SGHNT and CDR2 YYREEE (reference sequence). The DNA for the CDR3 is TGTGCCAGCAGCTACTCCGACAGCCCCGATGGGGAGACCCAGTACTTC. Encoded protein: CASSYSDSPDGETQYF.

This chain links TRBV28 with TRBJ2-2, with D tentatively TRBD1 (6 bases). V dropped 6 bases and J dropped 2 bases, with 19 bases sitting between them. Per germline, CDR1 MDHEN and CDR2 SYDVKM. The CDR3 contains 17 residues. Here the CDR3 DNA reads TGTGCCAGCAGCGGGCTTGTGGGCAGGGGCAACACCGGGGAGCTGTTTTTT. It translates to CASSGLVGRGNTGELFF.